The present entry profiles one T cell receptor (beta chain) with its context. What it binds is unknown. The CDR3 is 15 residues long. Germline assignment: CDR1 LGHNA and CDR2 YSLEER. Trimming left V 3 bases short and J 3 bases short, with 12 bases between. Profiling relied on immunoSEQ multiplex PCR, and the TCRdb table lists in-frame clones only, not all of them. Among fewer than 130,000 clones listed, 80% to 95% were seen once. This sample was taken from a study of T cell responses to AZD1222 COVID-19 vaccine. Looking at the study overall: Pooled samples include second doses given at about 4 or 12 weeks. Broader study findings: Donors in the cohort were predominantly white British and more often female, and clonal diversity was possibly underestimated. The breadth and depth of Spike-specific TCRs increased once two AZD1222 doses had been given. Baseline seropositivity characterized only 5 to 7 AZD1222 recipients.

This chain links TRBV4-3 with TRBJ2-1; D might be TRBD2 (5 bases). The specimen was peripheral blood, collected on day 0 of AZD1222 vaccination. The receptor was derived from an adult in good health. CDR3 nucleotides: TGCGCCAGCAGCCACGAAAACCGGGGCTACAATGAGCAGTTCTTC. Translation: CASSHENRGYNEQFF.